This TCR beta chain was obtained from a study of blood T cell repertoires in COVID-19. Study details: The United States, Italy and Spain provided the acute and convalescent COVID-19 samples.

V shed 3 bases and J shed 4 bases, with 13 bases lying between them. Per germline, CDR1 LGHNA and CDR2 YNFKEQ. The CDR3 is 14 residues long. Original data processing: Nucleated cell counts were estimated from reference gene primer amplification. Repertoires were generated with immunoSEQ multiplex PCR, while TCRdb's copy carries only in-frame clones and drops some. The V and J calls and the clone size are those of that table, but D and trimming were determined from the DNA. The table includes fewer than 200,000 clones, 70% to 80% detected once. Recruits, aged roughly 18 to 90 years, lived in 20 to 30 US areas.

V and J are TRBV4-2 and TRBJ2-7; D is possibly TRBD1 (5 bases). The sequence came from a woman in her 50s who had recovered from COVID-19. The sequencing sample was made of PBMCs or T cells enriched from blood (not recorded which). The DNA of the CDR3 is TGTGCCAGCAGCCAGGACATAGATGGTTACGAGCAGTACTTC. As protein: CASSQDIDGYEQYF.